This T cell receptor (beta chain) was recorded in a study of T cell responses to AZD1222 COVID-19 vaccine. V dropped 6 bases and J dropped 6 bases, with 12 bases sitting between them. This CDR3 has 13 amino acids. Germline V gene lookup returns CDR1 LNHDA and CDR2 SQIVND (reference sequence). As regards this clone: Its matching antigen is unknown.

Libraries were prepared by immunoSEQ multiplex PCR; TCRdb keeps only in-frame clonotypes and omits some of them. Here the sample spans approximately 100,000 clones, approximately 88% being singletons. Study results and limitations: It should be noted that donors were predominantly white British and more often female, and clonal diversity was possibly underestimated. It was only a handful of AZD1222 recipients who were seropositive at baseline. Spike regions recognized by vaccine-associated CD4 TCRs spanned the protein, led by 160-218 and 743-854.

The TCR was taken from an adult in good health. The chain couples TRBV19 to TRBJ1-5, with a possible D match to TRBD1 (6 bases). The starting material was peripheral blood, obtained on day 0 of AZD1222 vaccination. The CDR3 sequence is CASRDRLVQPQHF. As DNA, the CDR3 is TGTGCCAGTAGAGACAGGTTGGTTCAGCCCCAGCATTTT.